Shown below are 15 T cell receptor beta chains from a single sample sequenced in a study of blood T cells in healthy people across ages. A second PCR of roughly 7 to 11 cycles used a sample-barcoded 5' primer and a J-beta primer mix. MiXCR was run by TCRdb on the 5' RACE reads, yielding one entry per CDR3 protein. The table has 600,000 to 900,000 distinct CDR3 sequences, 20% to 30% seen once. The same specimen was also included in a second study, on T cells of mothers and their children.

The sample was blood. Receptors were obtained from a boy between 10 and 17 years old in good health.

This clonotype was seen a few times. The V gene is TRBV29-1, the J gene TRBJ2-6; D is unresolved. The germline gives CDR1 SQVTM, CDR2 ANQGSEA. This CDR3 is 14 amino acids long. V was shortened by 3 bases and J by 3 bases, with 9 bases between the two germline ends. The CDR3 DNA sequence: TGCAGCGTTGAGCCGGGTCTTGGGGCCAACGTCCTGACTTTC. It translates to CSVEPGLGANVLTF. Variable domain in full (rest from reference TRBV29-1 and TRBJ2-6): SAVISQKPSRDICQRGTSLTIQCQVDSQVTMMFWYRQQPGQSLTLIATANQGSEATYESGFVIDKFPISRPNLTFSTLTVSNMSPEDSSIYLCSVEPGLGANVLTFGAGSRLTVL.

V and J are TRBV5-1 and TRBJ2-3; 8 bases are a match to TRBD2. CDR1 is SGHRS, CDR2 YFSETQ, per germline. The CDR3 is 15 residues long. V lost 7 bases and J lost 3; bases outside the gene matches: 10. For the CDR3, the DNA is TGCGCCAGCGGGATTGCGGGGGGAGAGACAGATACGCAGTATTTT. This codes for CASGIAGGETDTQYF.

The chain recombines TRBV18 with TRBJ2-5; D is tentatively TRBD1 or TRBD2 (5 bases each). TRBJ2-1 matches the DNA end more closely, so the J call is doubtful. CDR1 is KGHSH, CDR2 LQKENI, per germline. This CDR3 is 15 amino acids long. CDR3 sequence (DNA): TGTGCCAGCTCACCGGGGGTCCACCCAGCAAATGAGCAGTTCTTC. Encoded protein: CASSPGVHPANEQFF.

The count of this clonotype is one. This chain links TRBV20-1 with TRBJ2-7; D is possibly TRBD1 (5 bases). V was pared by 6 bases and J by 0 bases, with 18 bases between. Germline V gene sequence: CDR1 DFQATT, CDR2 SNEGSKA (reference sequence). CDR3 length: 15 residues. The CDR3 nucleotides read TGCAGTGCCGCTACTCCGAGGACAAGCTCCTACGAGCAGTACTTC. Its protein product is CSAATPRTSSYEQYF.

CDR3 protein: CASSEPSGGTEEQFF. Written as DNA, the CDR3 is TGCGCCAGCAGCGAGCCTAGCGGGGGGACGGAAGAGCAGTTCTTC. This chain uses TRBV5-1 with TRBJ2-1; 11 bases align to TRBD2. The germline V gene encodes CDR1 SGHRS and CDR2 YFSETQ. The V and J ends lost 4 bases and 10 bases, in that order; junction bases with no gene match: 10. This CDR3 spans 15 amino acids.

This clonotype was seen a few times. The chain employs TRBV6-5 and TRBJ1-5; D is possibly TRBD1 (6 bases). Germline loops: CDR1 MNHEY, CDR2 SVGAGI. V lost 0 bases and J lost 1, with 13 bases in between. This CDR3 region has 17 residues. CDR3 nucleotide sequence: TGTGCCAGCAGTTACTCGAAGAGCAGGGGAAGCAATCAGCCCCAGCATTTT. Translating gives CASSYSKSRGSNQPQHF.

V gene TRBV20-1 combines with J gene TRBJ1-2, with a weak D call TRBD1 (5 bases). The CDR3 is made up of 13 amino acids. The V gene lost 5 bases and the J gene lost 11 bases, with 21 bases spanning the gap. CDR1 and CDR2 (germline): DFQATT, SNEGSKA (reference sequence). DNA for the CDR3: TGCAGTGCTTGTCTCCAGGCAGGGAAGGGGTACACCTTC. It translates to CSACLQAGKGYTF.

Only a few counts were recorded for this clonotype. The CDR3 DNA follows: TGTGCCACCAGGGGGTTTTCCTACAATGAGCAGTTCTTC. Its translation is CATRGFSYNEQFF. The chain combines TRBV6-6 with TRBJ2-1; 7 nucleotides align to TRBD1. CDR3 size: 13 residues. Trimming removed 10 bases from V and 1 base from J; junction bases left unmatched: 4. Germline V gene sequence: CDR1 MNHNY, CDR2 SVGAGI (reference sequence).

The CDR3 loop is CATSRRLTSRDTLGAGANVLTF. CDR3 coding DNA: TGTGCCACCAGCAGACGGCTCACCTCGCGGGACACTTTAGGCGCTGGGGCCAACGTCCTGACTTTC. The V gene is TRBV15, the J gene TRBJ2-6; the D gene could be TRBD1 or TRBD2 (6 bases each). Germline assignment: CDR1 LNHNV and CDR2 YYDKDF (reference sequence). This CDR3 is 22 amino acids long. Trimming stripped 2 bases from V and 2 bases from J, with 28 bases between.

This chain links TRBV6-5 with TRBJ2-3, with D unclear. CDR3 length equals 12 residues. V lost 10 bases, J lost 6 bases, and 14 bases lay in between. Germline V CDR1 and CDR2: MNHEY, SVGAGI. The CDR3 here is CATGPSRDTQYF. CDR3 nucleotides: TGTGCCACCGGACCCTCAAGGGATACGCAGTATTTT.

CDR3 DNA: TGTGCCAGCAGCCGGGACGGAAGTATACTACAAGAGACCCAGTACTTC. The encoded protein is CASSRDGSILQETQYF. V and J are TRBV6-6 and TRBJ2-5, with D perhaps given as TRBD1 or TRBD2 (5 bases each). The CDR3 has 16 residues. V was pared by 6 bases and J by 2 bases, with 19 bases between. Per the germline V gene, CDR1 is MNHNY and CDR2 is SVGAGI (reference sequence).

This clonotype was found many times. One end of the junction fails to match germline, which may point to a read error. The rearrangement uses TRBV11-1 and TRBJ2-7; no reliable D call. The CDR3 has 12 amino acids. CDR1 SGHAT and CDR2 FQDESV come from the germline V gene (reference sequence). The DNA of the CDR3 is TGTGCCAGCAGCTTAGACTCCCACGAGCAGTACTTC. Its protein product is CASSLDSHEQYF.

This clonotype was counted only a few times. The rearrangement links TRBV6-5 to TRBJ1-6; TRBD1 is a possible D gene (5 bases). With 0 bases removed from V and 7 bases from J, the gap between germline ends came to 19 bases. The CDR3 is made up of 18 amino acids. CDR1 MNHEY and CDR2 SVGAGI come from the germline V gene. The CDR3 bases are TGTGCCAGCAGTTACTCCGCGAACCCACAGGTCTGGAATTCACCCCTCCACTTT. Translated, it gives CASSYSANPQVWNSPLHF.

The chain links TRBV7-9 to TRBJ1-1; D possibly corresponds to TRBD1 (6 bases). The CDR3 spans 14 residues. The ends were cut back, 4 bases at V and 1 base at J, with 10 bases in the middle. Germline assignment: CDR1 SEHNR and CDR2 FQNEAQ (reference sequence). CDR3 in amino acids: CASSWDTPNTEAFF. The DNA of the CDR3 is TGTGCCAGCAGCTGGGACACACCGAACACTGAAGCTTTCTTT.

This clonotype was found a few times. The rearrangement joins TRBV15 to TRBJ2-7; D is possibly TRBD1 (6 bases). The length of the CDR3 is 11 residues. The germline gives CDR1 LNHNV, CDR2 YYDKDF (reference sequence). V lost 8 bases, J lost 5 bases, and 10 bases lay in between. CDR3 DNA: TGTGCCACCTCCAGGGGCGACGAGCAGTACTTC. The encoded protein is CATSRGDEQYF.